These T cell receptor beta chains were read from a single sample in a study of T cell repertoires in cytomegalovirus infection. Their specific antigens are unknown. TCRdb redid the calling of the reads with MiXCR, one entry per CDR3 protein. This sample has 400,000 to 600,000 distinct CDR3 sequences; about 42% occur once, and the top ten carry roughly two fifths. Here the sequenced sample was cultured PBMCs, taken from culture after CMV antigen stimulation. These receptors were collected from a human donor in good health (CMV status not recorded). Some clones in this sample may be carry-over from other donors' samples. Both conserved end residues are part of each CDR3. The order of the fields is clone size, D gene, V gene, J gene, CDR3 protein, CDR3 DNA. A D gene is named only where the DNA matches it firmly. Expanded clones get a size class; other rows say once, few or many, or leave the size out.

many,.,TRBV7-2,TRBJ2-3,CASSLEYRGGTDTQYF,TGTGCCAGCAGCTTAGAGTACAGGGGGGGGACAGATACGCAGTATTTT
.,.,TRBV12-3/TRBV12-4,TRBJ2-7,CASSHRRDSAYEQYF,TGTGCCAGCAGTCATAGGCGGGACTCAGCCTACGAGCAGTACTTC
few,.,TRBV4-1,TRBJ1-5,CASSPRQDSNQPQHF,TGCGCCAGCAGCCCCCGGCAGGATAGCAATCAGCCCCAGCATTTT
.,.,TRBV6-2/TRBV6-3,TRBJ2-7,CASTSDIFAYEQYF,TGTGCCAGCACTTCGGACATCTTCGCCTACGAGCAGTACTTC
many,.,TRBV7-8,TRBJ2-2,CASSASQALANTGELFF,TGTGCCAGCAGCGCCTCGCAGGCCCTCGCGAACACCGGGGAGCTGTTTTTT
few,TRBD2,TRBV7-2,TRBJ2-7,CASSHPTSGRAGAYEQYF,TGTGCCAGCAGCCACCCGACTAGCGGGAGGGCCGGGGCCTACGAGCAGTACTTC
many,.,TRBV7-2,TRBJ1-3,CASSLDGGLGNTIYF,TGTGCCAGCAGCTTAGATGGGGGCTTGGGAAACACCATATATTTT
.,.,TRBV2,TRBJ1-2,CASSEGVAEGYTF,TGTGCCAGCAGTGAAGGGGTGGCTGAAGGCTACACCTTC
.,.,TRBV7-2,TRBJ2-2,CASSGREAGELFF,TGTGCCAGCAGCGGAAGGGAGGCCGGGGAGCTGTTTTTT
.,TRBD1,TRBV7-2,TRBJ1-1,CASSPQGGRNTEAFF,TGTGCCAGCAGCCCCCAAGGGGGCCGGAACACTGAAGCTTTCTTT
.,TRBD1,TRBV12-3/TRBV12-4,TRBJ2-7,CASSSSPGTGGYEQYF,TGTGCCAGCAGTTCTAGTCCCGGGACAGGGGGATACGAGCAGTACTTC
.,.,TRBV12-3/TRBV12-4,TRBJ1-4,CASSLRSRGEKLFF,TGTGCCAGCAGTCTCCGATCGCGGGGCGAAAAACTGTTTTTT
.,.,TRBV6-2/TRBV6-3,TRBJ1-2,CASSSAGANYGYTF,TGTGCCAGCAGTTCGGCAGGAGCTAACTATGGCTACACCTTC
.,.,TRBV7-9,TRBJ2-7,CASTSSWPSRSYEQYF,TGTGCCAGCACCTCCTCGTGGCCCTCTCGCTCCTACGAGCAGTACTTC
.,TRBD2,TRBV20-1,TRBJ2-7,CSARLAGVREGQYF,TGCAGTGCTAGACTAGCGGGAGTTCGAGAAGGGCAGTACTTC
.,.,TRBV12-3/TRBV12-4,TRBJ2-1,CASGSGSNEQFF,TGTGCCAGCGGGTCGGGGAGTAATGAGCAGTTCTTC
.,.,TRBV20-1,TRBJ1-1,CSARGIRVENTEAFF,TGCAGTGCTAGGGGTATCAGGGTCGAGAACACTGAAGCTTTCTTT
.,TRBD1,TRBV27,TRBJ1-6,CASSRHRGGEGDSPLHF,TGTGCCAGCAGTCGCCACAGGGGGGGGGAGGGGGATTCACCCCTCCACTTT
few,.,TRBV12-3/TRBV12-4,TRBJ2-2,CASSFSSVGTGELFF,TGTGCCAGCAGTTTTAGTAGCGTCGGCACCGGGGAGCTGTTTTTT
once,TRBD1,TRBV19,TRBJ1-1,CASRRQGDNTEAFF,TGTGCCAGTAGGAGACAGGGGGATAACACTGAAGCTTTCTTT
.,TRBD2,TRBV9,TRBJ2-5,CARLGGGPQETQYF,TGTGCCCGACTCGGCGGGGGGCCTCAAGAGACCCAGTACTTC
once,TRBD1,TRBV6-6,TRBJ1-1,CASSYSQGDTEAFF,TGTGCCAGCAGTTACTCGCAGGGGGACACTGAAGCTTTCTTT
.,.,TRBV6-2/TRBV6-3,TRBJ2-5,CASSYSVAETQETQYF,TGTGCCAGCAGTTACTCGGTAGCGGAGACGCAAGAGACCCAGTACTTC
.,.,TRBV28,TRBJ2-3,CASSLLAITDTQYF,TGTGCCAGCAGTTTATTGGCAATAACGGATACGCAGTATTTT
.,.,TRBV7-2,TRBJ1-2,CASSLEARTLYGYTF,TGTGCCAGCAGCTTAGAGGCACGGACTCTCTATGGCTACACCTTC
.,.,TRBV6-1,TRBJ2-7,CASRPWGLSLEQYF,TGTGCCAGCCGACCATGGGGGCTCTCTCTCGAGCAGTACTTC
.,.,TRBV13,TRBJ1-6,CASSLWFGLQGDSPLHF,TGTGCCAGCAGCTTATGGTTTGGACTCCAAGGGGATTCACCCCTCCACTTT
few,.,TRBV28,TRBJ1-5,CASSFRAGYSNQPQHF,TGTGCCAGCAGTTTCCGAGCTGGATATAGCAATCAGCCCCAGCATTTT
.,TRBD1,TRBV15,TRBJ2-7,CATSRLIIGGGTGFYEQYF,TGTGCCACCAGCAGATTAATCATCGGGGGCGGGACAGGATTCTACGAGCAGTACTTC
few,TRBD1,TRBV12-3/TRBV12-4,TRBJ1-2,CASSDRGRDYGYTF,TGTGCCAGCAGCGACAGGGGGCGCGACTATGGCTACACCTTC
.,.,TRBV12-3/TRBV12-4,TRBJ1-2,CASTWRPQYGYTF,TGTGCCAGCACCTGGAGGCCGCAGTATGGCTACACCTTC
.,TRBD2,TRBV6-1,TRBJ2-5,CASGLAEGETQYF,TGTGCCAGCGGACTAGCGGAGGGGGAGACCCAGTACTTC
.,TRBD1,TRBV29-1,TRBJ2-1,CSVGDGTVISYNEQFF,TGCAGCGTTGGGGATGGGACAGTGATCTCCTACAATGAGCAGTTCTTC
.,TRBD1,TRBV6-2/TRBV6-3,TRBJ2-2,CASSPGTGFAGELFF,TGTGCCAGCAGTCCCGGGACAGGGTTCGCCGGGGAGCTGTTTTTT
few,.,TRBV11-2,TRBJ2-5,CASSSDSGGTQYF,TGTGCCAGCAGCTCGGACTCCGGAGGGACCCAGTACTTC
once,.,TRBV7-2,TRBJ2-5,CASSFDRSQTQYF,TGTGCCAGCAGCTTTGACCGATCACAGACCCAGTACTTC